Detailed here is one TCR beta chain. Using immunoSEQ multiplex PCR, the repertoire was profiled, and TCRdb retains in-frame clones only, with some absent. The repertoire holds tens of thousands of clones, with 83% as singletons. The data were taken from a study of blood T cell repertoires in COVID-19. Overall study: Samples taken during acute and convalescent COVID-19 were collected in the United States, Italy and Spain. The analysed material was cDNA or gDNA that came from T cells, B-cell-depleted T cells, or PBMCs.

CDR1 and CDR2 from the germline V gene are MDHEN and SYDVKM. The CDR3 length is 15 residues. The V and J ends lost 5 bases and 10 bases respectively, with 18 bases between them. The genes are TRBV28 and TRBJ1-6; unclear D gene. This clonotype was obtained from an older man with active or convalescent COVID-19. The sequenced sample consisted of peripheral blood. CDR3 amino acids: CASSPPGRARSPLHF. DNA of the CDR3: TGTGCCAGCAGTCCGCCGGGGAGGGCACGGTCACCCCTCCACTTT.